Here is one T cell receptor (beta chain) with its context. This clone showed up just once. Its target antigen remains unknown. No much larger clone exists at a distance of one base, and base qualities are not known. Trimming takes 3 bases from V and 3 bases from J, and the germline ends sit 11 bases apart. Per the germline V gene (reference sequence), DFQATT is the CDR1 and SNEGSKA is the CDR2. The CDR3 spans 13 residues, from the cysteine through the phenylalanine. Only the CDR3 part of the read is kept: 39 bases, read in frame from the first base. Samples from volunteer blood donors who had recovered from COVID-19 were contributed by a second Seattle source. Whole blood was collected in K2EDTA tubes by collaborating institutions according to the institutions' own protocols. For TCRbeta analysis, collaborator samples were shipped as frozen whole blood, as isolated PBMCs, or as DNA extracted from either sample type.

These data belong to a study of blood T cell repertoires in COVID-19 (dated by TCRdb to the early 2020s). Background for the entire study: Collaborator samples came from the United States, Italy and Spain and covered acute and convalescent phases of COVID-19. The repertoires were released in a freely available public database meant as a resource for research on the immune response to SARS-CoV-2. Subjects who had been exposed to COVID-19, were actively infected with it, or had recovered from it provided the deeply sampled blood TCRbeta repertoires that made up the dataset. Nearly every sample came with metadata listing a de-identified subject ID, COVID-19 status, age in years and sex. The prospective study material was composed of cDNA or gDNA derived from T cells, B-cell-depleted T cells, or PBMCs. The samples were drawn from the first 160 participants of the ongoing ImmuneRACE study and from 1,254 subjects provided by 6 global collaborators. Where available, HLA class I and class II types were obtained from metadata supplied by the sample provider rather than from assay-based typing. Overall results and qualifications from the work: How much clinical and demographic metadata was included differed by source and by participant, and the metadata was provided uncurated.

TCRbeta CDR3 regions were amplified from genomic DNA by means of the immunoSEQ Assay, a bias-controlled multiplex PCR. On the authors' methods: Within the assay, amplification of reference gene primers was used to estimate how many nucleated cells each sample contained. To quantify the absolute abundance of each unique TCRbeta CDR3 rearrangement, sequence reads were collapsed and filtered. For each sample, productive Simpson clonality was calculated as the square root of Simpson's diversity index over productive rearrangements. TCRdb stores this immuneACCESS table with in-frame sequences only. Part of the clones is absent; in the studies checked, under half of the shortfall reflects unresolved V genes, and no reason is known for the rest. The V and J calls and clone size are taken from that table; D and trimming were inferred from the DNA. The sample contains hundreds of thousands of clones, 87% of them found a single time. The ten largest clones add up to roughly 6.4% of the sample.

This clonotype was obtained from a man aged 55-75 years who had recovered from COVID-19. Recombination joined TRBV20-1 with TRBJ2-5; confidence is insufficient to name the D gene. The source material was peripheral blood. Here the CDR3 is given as CSASPLRKETQYF. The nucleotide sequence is TGCAGTGCTAGTCCCCTGCGGAAAGAGACCCAGTACTTC.